The 23 T cell receptor beta chains reported below all come from one sample, sequenced in a study of blood T cell repertoires in COVID-19. Sequencing used immunoSEQ multiplex PCR; TCRdb keeps in-frame clones, though not all of them. The profile shows roughly 360,000 clones, over 75% of them singletons. Sequenced sample: PBMCs or T cells enriched from blood (not recorded which). All receptors come from a woman between 25 and 40 years old with acute COVID-19.

This clone was counted a few times. The J gene is TRBJ1-2, the V gene TRBV5-6; tentative D call: TRBD1 (5 bases). Germline V lookup: CDR1 SGHDT, CDR2 YYEEEE. V was trimmed by 4 bases and J by 8 bases, leaving 18 bases between them. The CDR3 has 14 residues. The CDR3 reads CASSTYQGSRGYTF. CDR3 DNA sequence: TGTGCCAGCAGCACCTATCAGGGTTCTCGGGGCTACACCTTC. The whole variable domain, filled in from reference TRBV5-6 and TRBJ1-2, reads DAGVTQSPTHLIKTRGQQVTLRCSPKSGHDTVSWYQQALGQGPQFIFQYYEEEERQRGNFPDRFSGHQFPNYSSELNVNALLLGDSALYLCASSTYQGSRGYTFGSGTRLTVV.

Comment on this clone: Additional DNA sequences in this sample encode the identical CDR3. The CDR3 sequence: CSARGAEAFF. The CDR3 region has the DNA TGCAGTGCTAGGGGCGCTGAAGCTTTCTTT. The J gene is TRBJ1-1, the V gene TRBV20-1; no clear D gene. Germline V gene data show CDR1 as DFQATT and CDR2 as SNEGSKA (reference sequence). The CDR3 is 10 amino acids. Trimming left V 3 bases short and J 6 bases short, with 5 bases between.

The chain recombines TRBV9 with TRBJ2-5; 8 bases map to TRBD2. The CDR3 extends over 13 amino acids. The germline gives CDR1 SGDLS, CDR2 YYNGEE. V was clipped by 4 bases and J by 3 bases; unmatched bases: 2. The CDR3 DNA reads TGTGCCAGCAGCCTTAGCGGGGAAGAGACCCAGTACTTC. This gives the protein CASSLSGEETQYF.

This clone has only a few counts. The chain carries TRBV6-4 and TRBJ2-2; the D gene is possibly TRBD2 (5 bases). The CDR3 sequence is 16 residues long. The germline gives CDR1 MRHNA, CDR2 SNTAGT. V shed 2 bases and J shed 4 bases, with 14 bases lying between them. Here the CDR3 DNA reads TGTGCCAGCAGTGACAAGGCGGGCCAACTCACCGGGGAGCTGTTTTTT. It codes for CASSDKAGQLTGELFF.

CDR3 sequence: CASSQGSVPDTQYF. CDR3 bases: TGCGCCAGCAGCCAAGGGAGCGTCCCAGATACGCAGTATTTT. This chain connects TRBV4-3 to TRBJ2-3; D not resolved. Germline V gene lookup returns CDR1 LGHNA and CDR2 YSLEER. This CDR3 comprises 14 residues. V was cut by 1 base and J by 4 bases, with 9 bases left in between.

The chain links TRBV2 to TRBJ1-1, with 7 nucleotides matching TRBD1. Looked up from germline, CDR1 is SNHLY and CDR2 is FYNNEI. This CDR3 spans 15 amino acids. V dropped 6 bases and J dropped 1; count of bases not matched to a gene: 8. The CDR3 region has the DNA TGTGCCAGCAGCGCCCGGGACAGAAAGAACACTGAAGCTTTCTTT. This codes for CASSARDRKNTEAFF.

The V and J genes are TRBV20-1 and TRBJ1-5; D gene unclear. The CDR3 contains 11 residues. Trimming took off 6 bases at V and 9 bases at J, with 12 bases between the two ends. From germline, CDR1 is DFQATT and CDR2 SNEGSKA (reference sequence). CDR3 in amino acids: CSAGGYGPQHF. Here the CDR3 DNA reads TGCAGTGCCGGAGGCTATGGGCCCCAGCATTTT.

This clone showed up many times. V gene TRBV29-1 combines with J gene TRBJ1-1; D gene unclear. Trimming took 5 bases from V and 8 from J, leaving 9 bases between them. The CDR3 is made up of 10 amino acids. Germline assignment: CDR1 SQVTM and CDR2 ANQGSEA. The CDR3 bases are TGCAGCGTTCACAGCGGAGAAGCTTTCTTT. Its protein is CSVHSGEAFF.

This chain links TRBV5-1 with TRBJ1-3, with D possibly TRBD1 on 5 matching bases. Germline V gene data show CDR1 as SGHRS and CDR2 as YFSETQ. The V end lost 3 bases, the J end lost 4 bases, and 17 bases lay between the germline ends. This CDR3 region has 16 residues. Written as DNA, the CDR3 is TGCGCCAGCAGCTCCAGCCTTTCAGGGCTAGGAAACACCATATATTTT. Its protein is CASSSSLSGLGNTIYF.

Concerning this clone: A junction boundary mismatches the germline segment, possibly from a read error. The V call is TRBV9, the J call TRBJ1-6; D is possibly TRBD1 (5 bases). Germline V CDR1 and CDR2: SGDLS, YYNGEE. This CDR3 has 14 amino acids. The CDR3 reads CASNVSGNNSPLHF. CDR3 nucleotides: TGTGCCAGCAACGTATCAGGGAATAATTCACCCCTCCACTTT.

The rearrangement links TRBV12-5 to TRBJ1-1, with TRBD1 as a possible D gene (5 bases). The CDR3 totals 12 residues. Germline V gene lookup returns CDR1 LGHNT and CDR2 FRNRAP. V lost 10 bases to trimming and J lost 1 base, with 10 bases between them. CDR3 region: CATTQGNTEAFF. In DNA form, the CDR3 reads TGTGCTACGACTCAGGGGAACACTGAAGCTTTCTTT.

The chain has TRBV7-9 and TRBJ2-1; D is ambiguous. Germline values: CDR1 SEHNR, CDR2 FQNEAQ (reference sequence). The CDR3 extends over 12 amino acids. Trimming stripped 2 bases from V and 8 bases from J, with 7 bases between. Here the CDR3 reads CASSLRDYEQFF. The CDR3 nucleotides read TGTGCCAGCAGCTTACGCGATTATGAGCAGTTCTTC.

The chain recombines TRBV5-1 with TRBJ2-7, with 12 bases lining up with TRBD1. V was clipped by 0 bases and J by 6 bases; unmatched bases: 4. This CDR3 is built from 15 residues. Germline loops: CDR1 SGHRS, CDR2 YFSETQ. CDR3 sequence: CASSLAGTGGGEQYF. CDR3 coding DNA: TGCGCCAGCAGCTTGGCCGGGACAGGGGGCGGCGAGCAGTACTTC.

The chain combines TRBV10-3 with TRBJ1-1; no clear D gene. Germline V gene lookup returns CDR1 ENHRY and CDR2 SYGVKD. The ends were cut back, 0 bases at V and 0 bases at J, with 11 bases in the middle. The CDR3 is made up of 16 amino acids. CDR3 in amino acids: CAISESRAGMNTEAFF. In DNA form, the CDR3 reads TGTGCCATCAGTGAGTCGAGGGCAGGAATGAACACTGAAGCTTTCTTT.

This clone has only a few counts. J is TRBJ2-1 and V is TRBV6-4, with 11 bases fitting TRBD2. CDR1 is MRHNA, CDR2 SNTAGT, per germline. The CDR3 is 14 amino acids. After removal of 6 bases from V and 4 bases from J, the junction contained 2 bases not matched to a gene. The CDR3 spells CASSRLAGYNEQFF. The CDR3, as DNA: TGTGCCAGCAGCCGACTAGCGGGGTACAATGAGCAGTTCTTC.

The chain links TRBV2 to TRBJ2-7, with 11 bases identical to TRBD1. The germline V gene has CDR1 SNHLY and CDR2 FYNNEI. This CDR3 is built from 15 residues. J gave up 3 bases and V 2 bases, and 3 bases lay outside the gene matches. The CDR3 region is CASSEYGTGGYEQYF. DNA for the CDR3: TGTGCCAGCAGTGAATACGGGACAGGGGGCTACGAGCAGTACTTC.

Concerning this clone itself: The same CDR3 is also encoded by other DNA sequences in this sample. J is TRBJ2-6 and V is TRBV19, with 8 bases fitting TRBD1. The germline gives CDR1 LNHDA, CDR2 SQIVND (reference sequence). Trimming at V came to 6 bases and at J to 3 bases, leaving 4 bases not matched to a gene. This CDR3 region has 15 residues. The CDR3 sequence: CASRRQGFGANVLTF. CDR3 nucleotides: TGTGCCAGTAGGAGACAGGGGTTTGGGGCCAACGTCCTGACTTTC. Together with reference TRBV19 and TRBJ2-6, the CDR3 gives the full variable domain: DGGITQSPKYLFRKEGQNVTLSCEQNLNHDAMYWYRQDPGQGLRLIYYSQIVNDFQKGDIAEGYSVSREKKESFPLTVTSAQKNPTAFYLCASRRQGFGANVLTFGAGSRLTVL.

This clone was recorded only once. A read error may account for a junction end that differs from germline. The CDR3 bases are TGTGCCAGCAGCCCAAGCGGGGGGGCGGATCTCTTC. It encodes CASSPSGGADLF. The chain combines TRBV28 with TRBJ2-1, with 10 bases aligning to TRBD2. CDR3 size: 12 residues. Germline V gives CDR1 MDHEN, CDR2 SYDVKM.

This rearrangement joins TRBV4-1 to TRBJ2-7; D is unresolved. The CDR3 loop spans 14 amino acids. The germline CDR1 and CDR2 sequences are MGHRA and YSYEKL. Trimming took 4 bases from V and 0 from J, leaving 10 bases between them. CDR3: CASSPQESSYEQYF. The CDR3 region has the DNA TGCGCCAGCAGCCCGCAGGAAAGCTCCTACGAGCAGTACTTC.

The chain has TRBV7-2 and TRBJ2-2, with TRBD2 matching 12 bases. The CDR3 totals 16 residues. Germline V gene lookup returns CDR1 SGHTA and CDR2 FQGNSA. V lost 5 bases and J lost 6; bases outside the gene matches: 7. The chain's CDR3 is CASSQRTSGVAGELFF. For the CDR3, the DNA is TGTGCCAGCAGCCAAAGGACTAGCGGGGTAGCCGGGGAGCTGTTTTTT.

The V and J genes are TRBV6-1 and TRBJ2-7, with D maybe TRBD1 (5 bases). Trimming removed 3 bases from V and 3 bases from J, with 12 bases in between. This CDR3 is 14 amino acids long. Per the germline V gene, CDR1 is MNHNS and CDR2 is SASEGT. The CDR3 here is CASSEENRFYEQYF. CDR3 DNA: TGTGCCAGCAGTGAGGAAAACAGGTTCTACGAGCAGTACTTC.

The chain carries TRBV10-2 and TRBJ2-7, with a weak D call TRBD1 (6 bases). CDR3 length equals 15 residues. Germline V gives CDR1 WSHSY, CDR2 SAAADI. V was shortened by 2 bases and J by 7 bases, with 18 bases between the two germline ends. CDR3 region: CASSELRGPAGEQYF. The CDR3 DNA follows: TGCGCCAGCAGTGAGCTCAGGGGCCCCGCTGGTGAGCAGTACTTC.

V is TRBV7-6 and J is TRBJ2-1; TRBD2 matches 13 bases. Unmatched junction bases numbered 6, after V lost 2 bases and J lost 8 bases. The V gene's germline CDR1 is SGHVS and CDR2 FNYEAQ. This CDR3 is 16 amino acids long. The CDR3 DNA follows: TGTGCCAGCAGCTTAACTAGCGGGGGGGCTTCCCATGAGCAGTTCTTC. The encoded protein is CASSLTSGGASHEQFF.